This note documents a single TCR beta chain sequence. After autologous stem cell transplantation all patients relapsed, and prior brentuximab vedotin exposure differed between cohorts. The sample originates from a study of PD-1 blockade in classical Hodgkin lymphoma. TCRdb keeps only in-frame clones here, not all; method: immunoSEQ multiplex PCR. The data contain 35,000 to 45,000 clones, under 75% of them singletons. The clonotype was recovered from a human donor with classical Hodgkin lymphoma. This material consisted of peripheral blood mononuclear cells (PBMCs), taken at baseline.

In DNA, the CDR3 is TGTGCCACCAGCAGGTGGGACGGAAAAGATCAGCCCCAGCATTTT. Protein sequence: CATSRWDGKDQPQHF. The rearrangement joins TRBV15 to TRBJ1-5; weak D call: TRBD1 (5 bases). Trimming left V 3 bases short and J 5 bases short, with 14 bases between. CDR3 size: 15 residues. Germline V gives CDR1 LNHNV, CDR2 YYDKDF (reference sequence).